This TCR beta chain was recorded in a study of type 1 and type 2 diabetes patients listed by TCRdb under 2016. Describing the broader study: The cohort comprised ten or so type 1 diabetes patients, four type 2 diabetes patients and roughly 6 nondiabetic controls recruited in China. Throughout the study, CD4 or CD8 MicroBeads on MACS columns were used to positively select CD4+ and CD8+ T cells from PBMCs. A total of around 20,000,000 paired-end reads were generated across the whole study. The study used high-throughput sequencing to profile TCRbeta repertoires and compare individuals with type 1 diabetes, type 2 diabetes and no diabetes. Type 2 diabetes patients were included as a disease comparison group for the type 1 diabetes patients. V gene usage was similar between approximately 22-cycle and approximately 27-cycle amplification, suggesting similar primer efficiencies and random PCR bias. TCRbeta libraries were sequenced paired-end on Illumina HiSeq 2000 or MiSeq instruments.

V is shortened by 3 bases, J by 0 bases, and the region joining them spans 6 bases. Reading the germline V gene (reference sequence) gives CDR1 LNHDA and CDR2 SQIVND. From the cysteine through the phenylalanine, the CDR3 covers 15 amino acids. Only the CDR3 part of the read is kept: 45 bases, read in frame from the first base. This clonotype was detected only a few times. What this receptor recognizes is not known. There are no base qualities to consult, and no much larger clone falls within one base. The reads were generated on an Illumina MiSeq. For TCRbeta CDR3 amplification, the template was genomic DNA taken from the sorted T cell subsets. The TCRbeta CDR3 region was amplified by multiplex PCR with 30 forward and 13 reverse primers. AMPure XP beads were used to purify the PCR products, after which a second approximately 25-cycle PCR added indices and adaptors. Before sequencing, libraries were gel-purified with the QIAquick Gel Extraction Kit. On the authors' methods: Paired-end reads were merged using FLASH and were aligned with IgBLAST to IMGT V, D and J germline references. Reads with below 70% alignment identity to germline references were discarded, leaving roughly 11 million reads study-wide. IMGT definitions were followed to assign CDR3 boundaries, reading frame and productivity. Highly-expanded clones were defined as clones at or above 1% of reads, and diversity was measured by normalized Shannon entropy. Group differences in Shannon entropy were tested with unpaired two-tailed t-tests. TCRdb handled the public reads itself, with Q25 trimming in fastp and clone calling in MiXCR, and kept productive beta chains. Rows matching on CDR3 protein sequence are summarized as one entry with the most common DNA and genes. It is TCRdb's table, rather than the study itself, that gives the V and J calls and clone size. The table for this sample lists 250,000 or so distinct CDR3 sequences; 45% to 60% of them were counted only once. Of the sample, around 13% falls within the top ten clones.

Standard classification criteria for type 1 or type 2 diabetes were met by all diabetic patients, and glucose and C-peptide were assessed by WHO-recommended methods. Donors were excluded if they had other autoimmune diseases or infections within the previous four weeks. An approximately 10-milliliter sample of peripheral blood was drawn from every participant. PBMCs were isolated with LymphoPrep density separation. Study-wide findings and limitations: Because only a limited number of T2D and control samples were sequenced, some T1D-only HECs might also appear in more T2D or control samples. V and J gene usage patterns of type 2 diabetes and control samples were highly correlated, averaging roughly 0.97 between samples. In both CD4+ and CD8+ T cells, type 2 diabetes repertoires were highly diverse, with diversity significantly greater than that of type 1 diabetes repertoires. Type 2 diabetes patients had few highly-expanded CD4+ clones, median one, accounting for a median approximately 3.9% of reads. Age and gender were not matched between study groups, possibly biasing interpretation.

The TCR originated in a man aged 18 to 29 with type 2 diabetes. This chain is built from TRBV19 and TRBJ2-6, with the D segment identity uncertain. Sequenced: peripheral blood mononuclear cells (PBMCs). The CDR3 loop reads CASSMGNSGANVLTF. The DNA sequence is given as TGTGCCAGTAGTATGGGGAACTCTGGGGCCAACGTCCTGACTTTC.